Following are 22 T cell receptor beta chains from one sample sequenced in a study of T cell responses to AZD1222 COVID-19 vaccine. Repertoires were generated with immunoSEQ multiplex PCR, while TCRdb's copy carries only in-frame clones and drops some. The table lists approximately 150,000 clones, over 85% of them singletons. This sample comprised peripheral blood, obtained 28 days after the second AZD1222 dose. Receptors originate from an adult who received the AZD1222 COVID-19 vaccine.

This chain joins TRBV28 and TRBJ2-7; no clear D. CDR3 length: 15 residues. V shed 1 base and J shed 5 bases, with 15 bases lying between them. Germline V lookup: CDR1 MDHEN, CDR2 SYDVKM. CDR3 sequence reads: CASSLLGPATDEQYF. The CDR3, as DNA: TGTGCCAGCAGTTTATTAGGGCCAGCCACGGACGAGCAGTACTTC.

The J gene is TRBJ1-1, the V gene TRBV2; no firm D call. The CDR3 consists of 14 residues. Trimming shortened V by 5 bases and J by 4 bases, and 14 bases separated the two germline ends. The germline V gene encodes CDR1 SNHLY and CDR2 FYNNEI. The CDR3 nucleotides read TGTGCCAGCAGTAGGGAAAAGGTCGCCACTGAAGCTTTCTTT. It codes for CASSREKVATEAFF.

The chain links TRBV7-2 to TRBJ1-3; no firm D call. The V gene's germline CDR1 is SGHTA and CDR2 FQGNSA. Trimming took off 3 bases at V and 0 bases at J, with 6 bases between the two ends. The CDR3 consists of 14 residues. The CDR3 nucleotides read TGTGCCAGCAGCTTTGTGAGCTCTGGAAACACCATATATTTT. Translation gives CASSFVSSGNTIYF.

The V gene is TRBV7-9, the J gene TRBJ1-2; TRBD1 agrees at 7 bases. The CDR3 loop spans 18 amino acids. The V segment lost 2 bases and the J segment 5 bases; nucleotides outside the gene matches: 17. The germline CDR1 and CDR2 sequences are SEHNR and FQNEAQ (reference sequence). The CDR3 DNA reads as TGTGCCAGCAGCTTACCGGGACAACCCAGGGACAGATGGTATGGCTACACCTTC. Amino acids: CASSLPGQPRDRWYGYTF.

As for this clone: The sample has other DNA sequences that encode this CDR3 too. V and J are TRBV25-1 and TRBJ1-2; no clear D. CDR3 length: 12 residues. The V and J ends lost 2 bases and 8 bases respectively, with 9 bases between them. From germline, CDR1 is MGHDK and CDR2 SYGVNS. The DNA of the CDR3 is TGTGCCAGCAGTGAAGGTGGGCTCGGCTACACCTTC. Amino acid sequence: CASSEGGLGYTF.

This clone was counted a single time. The chain combines TRBV7-8 with TRBJ1-1, with D maybe TRBD1 (5 bases). CDR3 length equals 15 residues. Germline CDR1 is SGHVS and CDR2 is FQNEAQ. The V end lost 5 bases, the J end lost 3 bases, and 16 bases lay between the germline ends. DNA of the CDR3: TGTGCCAGCAGCCTCGCGATATCAGGGTACACTGAAGCTTTCTTT. Its translation: CASSLAISGYTEAFF.

CDR3 residues: CATSGSDGYGYTF. CDR3 nucleotide sequence: TGTGCCACCAGTGGATCGGACGGCTATGGCTACACCTTC. The chain uses TRBV24-1 and TRBJ1-2; D gene uncertain. The CDR3 is 13 amino acids. Germline CDR1 is KGHDR and CDR2 is SFDVKD. V lost 5 bases, J lost 4 bases, and 10 bases lay in between.

The chain's CDR3 is CASSLVLAGQETQYF. The DNA of the CDR3 is TGTGCCAGCAGCTTAGTTTTAGCGGGACAAGAGACCCAGTACTTC. The J gene is TRBJ2-5, the V gene TRBV7-2; TRBD2 agrees at 8 bases. Trimming at V came to 1 base and at J to 2 bases, leaving 3 bases not matched to a gene. The CDR3 totals 15 residues. Germline V gives CDR1 SGHTA, CDR2 FQGNSA.

The rearrangement links TRBV12-3 or TRBV12-4 to TRBJ2-7, with TRBD1 matching over 8 bases. The CDR3 runs 13 residues. V lost 6 bases and J lost 2; bases outside the gene matches: 3. CDR3: CASRTTGAYEQYF. The DNA of the CDR3 is TGTGCCAGCAGGACGACAGGGGCCTACGAGCAGTACTTC.

This chain links TRBV7-8 with TRBJ2-7; D remains ambiguous. The CDR3 has 15 residues. Germline V gene data show CDR1 as SGHVS and CDR2 as FQNEAQ. The germline V and J ends were trimmed by 1 base and 4 bases, with 14 bases remaining between them. The CDR3 nucleotides read TGTGCCAGCAGCTTAGACGGCGGAGTCTTTTACGAGCAGTACTTC. This translates into CASSLDGGVFYEQYF.

The gene calls are TRBV11-2 and TRBJ2-5; the D is unclear. From germline, CDR1 is SGHAT and CDR2 FQNNGV. CDR3 length: 15 amino acids. V gave up 2 bases and J gave up 1 base, with 11 bases separating them. CDR3 nucleotides: TGTGCCAGCAGCTTAAGGCAGTGGGGCCAAGAGACCCAGTACTTC. Translated: CASSLRQWGQETQYF.

This clone was detected a few times. The chain employs TRBV6-4 and TRBJ2-2; D remains unclear. This CDR3 contains 13 residues. Germline V gene lookup returns CDR1 MRHNA and CDR2 SNTAGT. Trimming removed 2 bases at V and 3 bases at J, with 4 bases between. The CDR3 nucleotides are TGTGCCAGCAGTGACAGGGACACCGGGGAGCTGTTTTTT. It yields the protein CASSDRDTGELFF.

The J gene is TRBJ2-1, the V gene TRBV6-2 or TRBV6-3; no reliable D call. The CDR3 totals 12 residues. Trimming left V 3 bases short and J 10 bases short, with 10 bases between. The germline gives CDR1 MNHEY, CDR2 SVGEGT. CDR3 amino acids: CASSYPRPEQFF. DNA of the CDR3: TGTGCCAGCAGTTATCCCCGACCCGAGCAGTTCTTC.

The chain couples TRBV13 to TRBJ1-4; D uncertain. Germline-derived CDR1 and CDR2 are PRHDT and FYEKMQ (reference sequence). The CDR3 totals 15 residues. Trimming left V 6 bases short and J 0 bases short, with 11 bases between. The DNA for the CDR3 is TGTGCCAGCAGTCCCCGACACTCAACTAATGAAAAACTGTTTTTT. Amino acids: CASSPRHSTNEKLFF.

The chain employs TRBV5-1 and TRBJ2-1; 9 bases fit TRBD2. Losses at the gene ends were 5 bases for V and 5 bases for J; bases not matched to a gene: 11. Germline V gene sequence: CDR1 SGHRS, CDR2 YFSETQ. The CDR3 sequence is 16 residues long. This chain's CDR3 is CASSRQIAGDNNEQFF. The CDR3 DNA reads as TGCGCCAGCAGTCGACAAATAGCGGGAGACAACAATGAGCAGTTCTTC.

The rearrangement links TRBV28 to TRBJ1-2; a possible D gene is TRBD1 (5 bases). The CDR3 loop spans 12 amino acids. The germline V gene has CDR1 MDHEN and CDR2 SYDVKM. Trimming took 7 bases from V and 9 from J, leaving 15 bases between them. The CDR3 here is CASKPRVESYTF. Written as DNA, the CDR3 is TGTGCCAGCAAACCCAGGGTCGAGAGCTACACCTTC.

The rearrangement joins TRBV28 to TRBJ2-1; possible D gene TRBD2, 5 bases. Trimming left V 3 bases short and J 9 bases short, with 6 bases between. The CDR3 consists of 11 residues. Per the germline V gene, CDR1 is MDHEN and CDR2 is SYDVKM. In nucleotides, the CDR3 is TGTGCCAGCAGTTTCGAGGGTGAGCAGTTCTTC. Translated: CASSFEGEQFF.

The rearrangement joins TRBV5-1 to TRBJ1-3; D is unclear. The V and J ends lost 2 bases and 2 bases respectively, with 11 bases between them. The CDR3 covers 15 residues. Germline CDR1 and CDR2: SGHRS and YFSETQ. DNA of the CDR3: TGCGCCAGCAGCTTATGGGGTACCGCTGGAAACACCATATATTTT. Translation gives CASSLWGTAGNTIYF.

J is TRBJ1-2 and V is TRBV29-1; D is unresolved. From germline, CDR1 is SQVTM and CDR2 ANQGSEA. CDR3 length equals 13 residues. Trimming removed 6 bases at V and 5 bases at J, with 16 bases between. CDR3 protein: CSVSEGQGYGYTF. The CDR3 bases are TGCAGCGTATCGGAAGGGCAAGGGTATGGCTACACCTTC.

The chain joins TRBV6-5 to TRBJ1-6; TRBD1 matches at 7 bases. This CDR3 spans 15 amino acids. V was pared by 0 bases and J by 9 bases, with 5 bases of the junction left unmatched. Germline V gene lookup returns CDR1 MNHEY and CDR2 SVGAGI. The CDR3 nucleotides read TGTGCCAGCAGTTACTCGACAGGGATCAGTTCACCCCTCCACTTT. Amino acid sequence: CASSYSTGISSPLHF.

The chain is built from TRBV6-5 and TRBJ2-4; 9 bases map to TRBD2. The J segment lost 5 bases and the V segment lost 1 base, leaving 6 bases of the junction unmatched. Germline CDR1 reads MNHEY; CDR2 reads SVGAGI. CDR3 length: 16 residues. Here the CDR3 DNA reads TGTGCCAGCAGTTACTTGAGCGGGAGGACCGAAAACATTCAGTACTTC. The encoded protein is CASSYLSGRTENIQYF.

The genes are TRBV5-6 and TRBJ2-1; D may correspond to TRBD1 or TRBD2 (5 bases each). The CDR3 totals 16 residues. The germline V gene encodes CDR1 SGHDT and CDR2 YYEEEE. The V and J ends lost 2 bases and 8 bases respectively, with 20 bases between them. The CDR3 loop reads CASSLRDQYRVHEQFF. DNA for the CDR3: TGTGCCAGCAGCTTACGGGACCAATATCGTGTACATGAGCAGTTCTTC.